This T cell receptor beta chain was sequenced for a study of shared clonotypes between healthy human individuals. Deep-level settings were used for running the assay. Repertoires were generated with immunoSEQ multiplex PCR, while TCRdb's copy carries only in-frame clones and drops some. Of about 600,000 clones in the sample, roughly 79% were seen once. The TCR comes from a woman aged 40 to 55 in good health. Some clones in this sample may be carry-over from other donors' samples. Sample: PBMCs.

This chain's CDR3 is CASTLGVRQYF. As DNA, the CDR3 is TGTGCCAGCACTCTCGGTGTAAGGCAGTACTTC. The chain uses TRBV6-6 and TRBJ2-7; D gene uncertain. Germline V gene data show CDR1 as MNHNY and CDR2 as SVGAGI (reference sequence). The CDR3 runs to 11 residues. With 7 bases removed from V and 9 bases from J, the gap between germline ends came to 13 bases.